These T cell receptor beta chains were read from a single sample in a study of monozygotic twins with inflammatory bowel disease. TCRdb reanalyzed the 5' RACE reads, giving one entry per CDR3 protein sequence and no DNA. The listing contains 150,000 to 200,000 distinct CDR3 sequences. Specimen: blood. The receptors stem from a human donor with ulcerative colitis or Crohn's disease, or a healthy co-twin of an affected twin (not recorded which). CDR3s include the opening cysteine and the closing phenylalanine or tryptophan. Fields, in order: V gene, J gene, CDR3 protein.

V gene: TRBV7-2
J gene: TRBJ2-7
CDR3 protein: CASSSASGGSYEQYF

V gene: TRBV11-2
J gene: TRBJ2-3
CDR3 protein: CASSIWDYSSTDTQYF

V gene: TRBV20-1
J gene: TRBJ2-5
CDR3 protein: CSARDPSTSMETQYF

V gene: TRBV20-1
J gene: TRBJ1-2
CDR3 protein: CSAAGTPPPYGYTF

V gene: TRBV7-3
J gene: TRBJ2-7
CDR3 protein: CASSLEKRGRRYF

V gene: TRBV18
J gene: TRBJ2-1
CDR3 protein: CASSPEGLALVGQFF

V gene: TRBV10-3
J gene: TRBJ2-1
CDR3 protein: CAISLDTYNEQFF

V gene: TRBV7-2
J gene: TRBJ2-3
CDR3 protein: CASSLSQGNTDTQYF

V gene: TRBV6-1
J gene: TRBJ1-6
CDR3 protein: CASSSVSSYNSPLHF

V gene: TRBV7-3
J gene: TRBJ2-6
CDR3 protein: CASSFTHVAGGPSSGANVLTF

V gene: TRBV10-3
J gene: TRBJ2-2
CDR3 protein: CAIRGTGGNTGELFF

V gene: TRBV19
J gene: TRBJ1-5
CDR3 protein: CASSIGAGTWEKHF

V gene: TRBV6-4
J gene: TRBJ2-1
CDR3 protein: CASSDSGQGRNEQFF

V gene: TRBV29-1
J gene: TRBJ2-5
CDR3 protein: CSAVTGTGAKFQETQYF

V gene: TRBV7-6
J gene: TRBJ1-1
CDR3 protein: CASSLTPMGTEAFF

V gene: TRBV12-3/TRBV12-4
J gene: TRBJ1-6
CDR3 protein: CASSFGRGGPTPLHF

V gene: TRBV4-1
J gene: TRBJ1-2
CDR3 protein: CASSQVQGLWGDYGYTF

V gene: TRBV7-8
J gene: TRBJ1-2
CDR3 protein: CASSLGSLGQRGYTF

V gene: TRBV19
J gene: TRBJ1-1
CDR3 protein: CASRPGGTGTLGTEAFF

V gene: TRBV20-1
J gene: TRBJ2-3
CDR3 protein: CSAQNRLAGGMATQYF

V gene: TRBV5-5
J gene: TRBJ1-4
CDR3 protein: CASSYLRGGEKLFF

V gene: TRBV11-1
J gene: TRBJ1-2
CDR3 protein: CASSLPTTDRLPNYGYTF

V gene: TRBV10-3
J gene: TRBJ1-4
CDR3 protein: CAISESTRGREKLFF

V gene: TRBV5-1
J gene: TRBJ2-4
CDR3 protein: CASSLGTENMQYF

V gene: TRBV7-9
J gene: TRBJ1-1
CDR3 protein: CASSREKGKAFF

V gene: TRBV5-1
J gene: TRBJ2-2
CDR3 protein: CASSLALANGELFF

V gene: TRBV7-6
J gene: TRBJ2-1
CDR3 protein: CASSLEGLAGHNEQFF

V gene: TRBV19
J gene: TRBJ1-5
CDR3 protein: CASRNLGNQPQHF

V gene: TRBV20-1
J gene: TRBJ2-7
CDR3 protein: CSARGHTSYEQYF

V gene: TRBV20-1
J gene: TRBJ2-7
CDR3 protein: CSARDPTRSDYEQYF

V gene: TRBV7-3
J gene: TRBJ2-1
CDR3 protein: CASLLAGVDNEQFF

V gene: TRBV7-2
J gene: TRBJ2-2
CDR3 protein: CASSLEDLTGELFF

V gene: TRBV10-3
J gene: TRBJ2-3
CDR3 protein: CAISPGRGPADTQYF

V gene: TRBV16
J gene: TRBJ1-2
CDR3 protein: CASSQDTFYGYTF

V gene: TRBV30
J gene: TRBJ2-5
CDR3 protein: CAWSVQGGKETQYF